The sequence of this T cell receptor beta chain was determined in a study of cytomegalovirus exposure and HLA in healthy donors. Primers included in the PCR were 60 Vbeta and 13 Jbeta primers. TCRdb's copy holds only in-frame clones and misses some; the assay was immunoSEQ multiplex PCR. Among about 160,000 clones listed, about 70% were seen once. This clone was observed a handful of times. Trimming took off 0 bases at V and 6 bases at J, with 11 bases between the two ends. The V gene's germline CDR1 is SGHVS and CDR2 FQNEAQ. The CDR3 totals 14 residues. The chain joins TRBV7-8 to TRBJ1-1, with D possibly being TRBD1 (5 bases). The TCR comes from a woman in her late teens or twenties in good health and CMV-seropositive. The specimen sequenced was PBMCs. The CDR3 nucleotides read TGTGCCAGCAGCTTAGCGCTCTGGGGGGCTGAAGCTTTCTTT. Translation: CASSLALWGAEAFF.